The 25 T cell receptor beta chains in this list originate from one sample, sequenced in a study of cytomegalovirus exposure and HLA in healthy donors. The PCR had 60 Vbeta and 13 Jbeta primers. This table comes from immunoSEQ multiplex PCR, and its TCRdb copy is limited to in-frame clones, with some not included. The clone table shows fewer than 60,000 clones, with the ten largest holding 9.5% to 15%. Sequencing was performed on PBMCs. These receptors came from a woman aged 30 to 39 in good health and CMV-seropositive.

The V call is TRBV30, the J call TRBJ2-7, with 12 bases matching TRBD2. Trimming at V came to 2 bases and at J to 6 bases, leaving 5 bases not matched to a gene. This CDR3 is 14 amino acids long. Germline CDR1 reads GTSNPN; CDR2 reads SVGIG (reference sequence). CDR3 region: CAWSRTSGVGEQYF. For the CDR3, the DNA is TGTGCCTGGAGTCGGACTAGCGGGGTTGGCGAGCAGTACTTC.

This rearrangement joins TRBV9 to TRBJ1-3, with 7 bases fitting TRBD1. The length of the CDR3 is 14 residues. Germline loops: CDR1 SGDLS, CDR2 YYNGEE. Trimming at V came to 0 bases and at J to 8 bases, leaving 5 bases not matched to a gene. CDR3 sequence (DNA): TGTGCCAGCAGCGTAGCTAACAGGGGTGACACCATATATTTT. Its protein product is CASSVANRGDTIYF.

The gene calls are TRBV23-1 and TRBJ2-2, with 7 positions matching TRBD1. TRBV23-1 qualifies as an ORF whose function is uncertain. With 6 bases clipped from V and 5 bases from J, the junction kept 6 bases outside the gene matches. CDR3 length equals 14 residues. DNA of the CDR3: TGCGCCAGCAGAAGAAAACAGGGGACCGGGGAGCTGTTTTTT. Translating gives CASRRKQGTGELFF.

The rearrangement joins TRBV5-1 to TRBJ2-7, with a weak D call TRBD2 (5 bases). Trimming left V 0 bases short and J 0 bases short, with 13 bases between. The V gene's germline CDR1 is SGHRS and CDR2 YFSETQ. The CDR3 extends over 16 amino acids. CDR3 nucleotide sequence: TGCGCCAGCAGCTTGGAGGCCGGGGTCGGCTCCTACGAGCAGTACTTC. Its protein product is CASSLEAGVGSYEQYF.

The rearrangement uses TRBV4-1 and TRBJ1-4; the match to TRBD1 covers 7 bases. This CDR3 spans 14 amino acids. The J segment lost 7 bases and the V segment lost 4 bases, leaving 6 bases of the junction unmatched. Looked up from germline, CDR1 is MGHRA and CDR2 is YSYEKL. Here the CDR3 reads CASSPTTGTEKLFF. The CDR3 DNA is TGCGCCAGCAGCCCAACGACAGGGACTGAAAAACTGTTTTTT.

The genes are TRBV18 and TRBJ2-3, with D unclear. This CDR3 is 13 amino acids long. With 2 bases removed from V and 2 bases from J, the gap between germline ends came to 5 bases. Germline V gene sequence: CDR1 KGHSH, CDR2 LQKENI. Written as DNA, the CDR3 is TGTGCCAGCTCACCATCCCTCACAGATACGCAGTATTTT. This encodes CASSPSLTDTQYF. The full variable domain, in which reference TRBV18 and TRBJ2-3 provide the parts outside the CDR3, is NAGVMQNPRHLVRRRGQEARLRCSPMKGHSHVYWYRQLPEEGLKFMVYLQKENIIDESGMPKERFSAEFPKEGPSILRIQQVVRGDSAAYFCASSPSLTDTQYFGPGTRLTVL.

The genes are TRBV2 and TRBJ2-7, with 10 bases fitting TRBD1. V shed 6 bases, J shed 0 bases, and the junction held 8 bases outside the gene matches. CDR1 and CDR2 (germline): SNHLY, FYNNEI. This CDR3 has 16 residues. The CDR3 loop is CASSAAGTGDSYEQYF. The CDR3, as DNA: TGTGCCAGCAGCGCAGCCGGGACAGGGGACTCCTACGAGCAGTACTTC.

The chain combines TRBV2 with TRBJ1-2, with D perhaps TRBD1 (5 bases). V lost 2 bases, J lost 2 bases, and 12 bases lay in between. CDR1 and CDR2 (germline): SNHLY, FYNNEI. The CDR3 extends over 15 amino acids. In DNA form, the CDR3 reads TGTGCCAGCAGTGAACTACGCGGGGCGAACTATGGCTACACCTTC. Its protein product is CASSELRGANYGYTF.

This sequence joins TRBV4-1 and TRBJ2-7; 7 nucleotides line up with TRBD2. With 1 base clipped from V and 6 bases from J, the junction kept 6 bases outside the gene matches. This CDR3 is built from 14 residues. The germline V gene has CDR1 MGHRA and CDR2 YSYEKL. CDR3 residues: CASSQGGGWGEQYF. The CDR3 DNA reads TGCGCCAGCAGCCAAGGCGGGGGATGGGGCGAGCAGTACTTC.

The V and J genes are TRBV30 and TRBJ1-2; maybe TRBD1 (6 bases). V was trimmed by 5 bases and J by 4 bases, leaving 17 bases between them. The CDR3 runs 14 residues. Germline assignment: CDR1 GTSNPN and CDR2 SVGIG (reference sequence). CDR3 nucleotide sequence: TGTGCCTGGGATCCGGGACATGCTATCTATGGCTACACCTTC. Protein: CAWDPGHAIYGYTF.

The V and J genes are TRBV6-5 and TRBJ1-1; 11 bases agree with TRBD1. With 2 bases clipped from V and 10 bases from J, the junction kept 6 bases outside the gene matches. The CDR3 contains 14 residues. Germline CDR1 reads MNHEY; CDR2 reads SVGAGI. CDR3 sequence reads: CASSYRTGGEGAFF. The CDR3 bases are TGTGCCAGCAGTTACCGGACAGGGGGCGAGGGAGCTTTCTTT.

The CDR3 loop is CASSPRYGWDTEAFF. In DNA form, the CDR3 reads TGTGCCAGCAGCCCCCGCTACGGGTGGGACACTGAAGCTTTCTTT. The chain is built from TRBV11-2 and TRBJ1-1; D is uncertain. This CDR3 contains 15 residues. V was cut by 5 bases and J by 3 bases, with 16 bases left in between. In germline, CDR1 is SGHAT, CDR2 FQNNGV. Full variable domain (rest looked up from reference TRBV11-2 and TRBJ1-1): EAGVAQSPRYKIIEKRQSVAFWCNPISGHATLYWYQQILGQGPKLLIQFQNNGVVDDSQLPKDRFSAERLKGVDSTLKIQPAKLEDSAVYLCASSPRYGWDTEAFFGQGTRLTVV.

The chain combines TRBV5-1 with TRBJ1-1; 7 bases map to TRBD1. The length of the CDR3 is 13 residues. Germline assignment: CDR1 SGHRS and CDR2 YFSETQ. V gave up 5 bases and J gave up 4 bases; unmatched junction bases: 5. The DNA of the CDR3 is TGCGCCAGCAGACCGCAGGGGGGCACTGAAGCTTTCTTT. This sequence encodes CASRPQGGTEAFF.

A note on this clone: This specimen includes other DNA sequences encoding the same CDR3. The V gene is TRBV25-1, the J gene TRBJ2-3; D is undetermined. V was cut by 1 base and J by 2 bases, with 7 bases left in between. CDR1 is MGHDK and CDR2 is SYGVNS in the germline V gene. The CDR3 extends over 14 amino acids. CDR3: CASSEFSLTDTQYF. DNA for the CDR3: TGTGCCAGCAGTGAATTCTCCCTCACAGATACGCAGTATTTT.

The genes are TRBV5-1 and TRBJ2-5; TRBD1 is a possible D gene (6 bases). The CDR3 is 14 residues long. Germline loops: CDR1 SGHRS, CDR2 YFSETQ. V was trimmed by 4 bases and J by 0 bases, leaving 10 bases between them. CDR3 sequence (DNA): TGCGCCAGCAGCAAGAGGGGGTACCAAGAGACCCAGTACTTC. Protein product: CASSKRGYQETQYF.

J is TRBJ1-1 and V is TRBV29-1, with no clear D. Germline lookup yields CDR1 SQVTM and CDR2 ANQGSEA. The CDR3 runs to 10 residues. The CDR3 DNA reads as TGCAGTGGCCATTTGACTGAAGCTTTCTTT. Its protein is CSGHLTEAFF.

V and J are TRBV5-1 and TRBJ2-7; tentative D call: TRBD1 (6 bases). The V end was cut by 0 bases, the J end by 0 bases, with 10 bases between. The CDR3 totals 15 residues. Germline V CDR1 and CDR2: SGHRS, YFSETQ. This CDR3 reads CASSLARGTSYEQYF. The CDR3 coding sequence is TGCGCCAGCAGCTTGGCCAGGGGTACCTCCTACGAGCAGTACTTC.

This chain links TRBV6-5 with TRBJ2-5, with TRBD1 identical over 9 bases. Germline V gives CDR1 MNHEY, CDR2 SVGAGI. The CDR3 is made up of 15 amino acids. J lost 7 bases, V lost 5 bases, and 11 bases had no gene match. DNA of the CDR3: TGTGCCAGCAGTCCACTGACAGGGGGTAAAGGGACCCAGTACTTC. It specifies CASSPLTGGKGTQYF.

J is TRBJ1-5 and V is TRBV4-1, with a tentative D call TRBD1 (5 bases). The CDR3 contains 14 residues. Trimming stripped 1 base from V and 6 bases from J, with 10 bases between. Germline values: CDR1 MGHRA, CDR2 YSYEKL. The CDR3 sequence: CASSQGNQGQPQHF. As DNA, the CDR3 is TGCGCCAGCAGCCAAGGCAACCAGGGTCAGCCCCAGCATTTT.

On this clone: A read error may account for a junction end that differs from germline. J is TRBJ2-5 and V is TRBV7-7, with D possibly TRBD1 on 6 matching bases. This CDR3 is 15 amino acids long. CDR1 and CDR2 from the germline V gene are SSHAT and FNYEAQ (reference sequence). The CDR3 region is CASSSKRQVEETQYF. CDR3 sequence (DNA): TGTGCTAGCAGCTCGAAGCGACAGGTCGAAGAGACCCAGTACTTC.

The J gene is TRBJ2-7, the V gene TRBV5-5; 12 bases fit TRBD2. The V gene's germline CDR1 is SGHKS and CDR2 YYEKEE (reference sequence). V lost 3 bases to trimming and J lost 4 bases; unmatched junction nucleotides: 2. The CDR3 length is 14 residues. In DNA form, the CDR3 reads TGTGCCAGCAGCTCCGGACTAGCGGGGTACGAGCAGTACTTC. Residues: CASSSGLAGYEQYF.

V and J are TRBV14 and TRBJ1-1, with 7 bases identical to TRBD1. Unmatched junction bases numbered 7, after V lost 6 bases and J lost 0 bases. The CDR3 has 15 amino acids. Germline CDR1 and CDR2: SGHDN and FVKESK. Written as DNA, the CDR3 is TGTGCCAGCAGTCCATGGACAGGAATGAACACTGAAGCTTTCTTT. Translating gives CASSPWTGMNTEAFF.

The CDR3 protein is CAISENTLAKNIQYF. CDR3 DNA sequence: TGTGCCATCAGTGAAAACACCTTAGCCAAAAACATTCAGTACTTC. This rearrangement joins TRBV10-3 to TRBJ2-4; D is uncertain. V lost 3 bases to trimming and J lost 0 bases, with 9 bases between them. The V gene's germline CDR1 is ENHRY and CDR2 SYGVKD. The CDR3 has 15 amino acids.

The chain couples TRBV9 to TRBJ2-3; 8 bases line up with TRBD2. The CDR3 is made up of 15 amino acids. The junction had 15 bases not matched to a gene; V was cut back by 3 bases and J by 12 bases. CDR1 and CDR2 from the germline V gene are SGDLS and YYNGEE. The CDR3 coding sequence is TGTGCCAGCAGCGAGGGCGCGGGAGGCCTGGATCGTCAGTATTTT. It encodes CASSEGAGGLDRQYF.

This rearrangement joins TRBV2 to TRBJ1-2, with D perhaps TRBD1 (5 bases). The CDR3 contains 14 residues. V gave up 6 bases and J gave up 9 bases, with 20 bases separating them. Germline lookup yields CDR1 SNHLY and CDR2 FYNNEI. This chain's CDR3 is CASRLSAGEDRYTF. The CDR3 DNA sequence: TGTGCCAGCAGGTTATCTGCGGGGGAAGATCGCTACACCTTC. Variable domain in full (rest from reference TRBV2 and TRBJ1-2): EPEVTQTPSHQVTQMGQEVILRCVPISNHLYFYWYRQILGQKVEFLVSFYNNEISEKSEIFDDQFSVERPDGSNFTLKIRSTKLEDSAMYFCASRLSAGEDRYTFGSGTRLTVV.